The 4 T cell receptor beta chains given below trace back to one sample, sequenced in a study of blood T cell repertoires in COVID-19. Repertoires were generated with immunoSEQ multiplex PCR, while TCRdb's copy carries only in-frame clones and drops some. The sample holds fewer than 200,000 clones, 74% seen once. Specimen: peripheral blood. These receptors were collected from a woman of 80 years or more with acute or convalescent COVID-19.

This chain joins TRBV7-3 and TRBJ2-3; D is ambiguous. CDR1 and CDR2 from the germline V gene are SGHTA and FQGTGA. Trimming stripped 0 bases from V and 1 base from J, with 8 bases between. The CDR3 runs to 15 residues. The CDR3 DNA reads as TGTGCCAGCAGCTTAACAGGAGACCGCACAGATACGCAGTATTTT. Residues: CASSLTGDRTDTQYF.

The V and J genes are TRBV19 and TRBJ2-7, with no clear D. From germline, CDR1 is LNHDA and CDR2 SQIVND (reference sequence). V dropped 1 base and J dropped 1 base, with 5 bases sitting between them. CDR3 size: 13 residues. This CDR3 is CASSIARSYEQYF. In DNA form, the CDR3 reads TGTGCCAGTAGTATAGCCCGGTCCTACGAGCAGTACTTC.

V gene TRBV5-6 combines with J gene TRBJ1-2; D remains unclear. Germline CDR1 is SGHDT and CDR2 is YYEEEE. Trimming shortened V by 0 bases and J by 7 bases, and 13 bases separated the two germline ends. The CDR3 totals 14 residues. The CDR3 coding sequence is TGTGCCAGCAGCTTGGGGGCGGGAAGTTCTGGCTACACCTTC. Protein sequence: CASSLGAGSSGYTF.

The rearrangement joins TRBV28 to TRBJ2-5; tentatively, D is TRBD1 (6 bases). V lost 4 bases and J lost 3, with 12 bases in between. The CDR3 has 14 amino acids. From germline, CDR1 is MDHEN and CDR2 SYDVKM. CDR3 in amino acids: CASSSPGHKETQYF. As DNA, the CDR3 is TGTGCCAGCAGTTCTCCGGGACACAAAGAGACCCAGTACTTC.